The TCR beta chain under discussion was sequenced for a study of vaccination effects on CD4 cells after COVID-19 (dated by TCRdb to 2022 to 2024). Concerning the study at large: In the ViraFEST assay, PBMC were stimulated with viral peptide pools, and antigen-specific CD4+ T cell clonotypes were then identified by expansion using TCR sequencing. Participants received two doses of either the BNT162b2 or the mRNA-1273 mRNA SARS-CoV-2 vaccine. Each well held 1.5 million to 2.5 million PBMC cultured in IMDM containing around 5% human AB serum, roughly 9.9 IU/ml IL-2 and gentamicin, along with around 9.4 ug/ml peptides. SARS-CoV-2 spike-specific CD4+ TCR repertoires from before and after mRNA vaccination were compared in COVID-19 convalescent patients and in infection-naive vaccine recipients. Altogether, about 10 COVID-19 convalescent patients and a few SARS-CoV-2-naive healthy vaccine recipients made up the full study. Cultures from other donors in the study were sequenced using the Oncomine TCR Beta short-read assay on an Illumina iSeq 100. Here is what the overall study found, with its caveats: The study was limited by a small number of convalescent patients, and early post-infection timepoints were lacking. Among healthy vaccine recipients, nearly all vaccine-induced clones were SARS-CoV-2 mono-reactive, and only 1 of 255 was cross-reactive with common cold coronaviruses. Clones induced by infection and clones induced by vaccination both contracted markedly at late timepoints after vaccination, which fits with T cell responses waning over time.

Library preparation was by the immunoSEQ multiplex PCR assay. DNA from the cultured, isolated CD4+ T cells was subjected to TCR beta CDR3 sequencing. From the authors' description of their analysis: Non-productive TCR sequences were discarded, and reads were trimmed to the CDR3 region, with only CDR3s of 7 or more amino acids retained. The MANAFEST web app was used to pick out antigen-specific clonotypes by comparing their expansion in peptide wells with that in reference cultures. Positive clones required FDR<0.05 expansion versus reference and all other wells, odds ratio above 5, and frequency above 0.1% in two replicate wells. Clonotypes significantly expanded in SARS-CoV-2 spike wells and in at least one common cold coronavirus spike condition were defined as cross-reactive. Using the stringdist R package, CDR3 similarity was measured by Levenshtein distance, and unrooted trees were constructed with ape in R 3.6.1. TCRdb carries this immuneACCESS record with in-frame sequences only. Its versions omit some clonotypes, under half of them owing to an unresolved V gene in the studies checked, with the rest unexplained. V and J calls and clone size are given by that table; D and trimming were obtained from the DNA. The table for this sample lists fewer than 35,000 clones; around three quarters of them were counted only once. Of the sample, over 3% falls within the top ten clones.

After approximately 11 days of culture, CD4+ T cells were isolated with the EasySep CD4+ T cell isolation kit. Negative nucleocapsid antibody results before and after vaccination confirmed that the healthy vaccine recipients had no prior SARS-CoV-2 infection. On days 3 and 7, half of the culture medium was replaced with fresh IL-2-containing medium. Unless noted otherwise, every peptide stimulation condition was grown in triplicate wells. PBMC were separated from whole blood using Ficoll-Paque Plus gradient centrifugation and were then either cryopreserved at -140C or used fresh. Genomic DNA was extracted from cultured CD4+ T cells with the QIAamp micro DNA kit. Turning to this clone: Its antigen target is currently unknown. No base-level quality is on record; no much larger clone is a single base apart.

The sequence was collected from a human donor who received a COVID-19 vaccine. Sequencing used CD4+ T cells from PBMCs cultured without peptide, obtained before COVID-19 vaccination.

The encoded CDR3 is CASSLGQYNEQFF. The nucleotide sequence is TGCGCCAGCAGCTTGGGGCAGTACAATGAGCAGTTCTTC. Recombination linked TRBV5-1 to TRBJ2-1, with an unclear D gene assignment. CDR1 and CDR2 are read off the germline V gene as SGHRS and YFSETQ. The CDR3 runs 13 residues from the cysteine to the phenylalanine. CDR3 DNA only is kept here, 39 bases in frame from base 1. A distance of 5 bases separates the germline ends of V and J, which lose 0 bases and 4 bases respectively.